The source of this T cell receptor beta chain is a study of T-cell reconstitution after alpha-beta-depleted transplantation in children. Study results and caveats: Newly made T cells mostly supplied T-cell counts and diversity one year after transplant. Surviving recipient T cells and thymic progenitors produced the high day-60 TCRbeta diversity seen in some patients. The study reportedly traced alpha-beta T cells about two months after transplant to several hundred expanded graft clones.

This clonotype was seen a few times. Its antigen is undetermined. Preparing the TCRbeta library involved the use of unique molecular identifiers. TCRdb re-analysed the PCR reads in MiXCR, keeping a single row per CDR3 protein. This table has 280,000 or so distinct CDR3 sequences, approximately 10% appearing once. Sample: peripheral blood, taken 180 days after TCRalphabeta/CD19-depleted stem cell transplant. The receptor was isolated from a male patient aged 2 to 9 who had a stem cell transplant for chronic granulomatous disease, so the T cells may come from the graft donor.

The CDR3 nucleotides read TGTGCCAGCAGCTTAGCGGTTGGGGGGGACCCCTACGAGCAGTACTTC. Translating it yields CASSLAVGGDPYEQYF. The V call is TRBV7-2, the J call TRBJ2-7, with 7 bases fitting TRBD2. Germline trimming cut 0 bases from V and 2 bases from J; bases unmatched to any gene: 7. Germline assignment: CDR1 SGHTA and CDR2 FQGNSA. The CDR3 totals 16 residues.